This T cell receptor beta chain comes out of a study of early T cells in non-severe SARS-CoV-2 infection. This clonotype was recorded a few times. Its specificity is not known. TCRdb passed the 5' RACE reads through MiXCR, listing each CDR3 protein once. The sample includes some 35,000 distinct CDR3 sequences, roughly 3.9% of them seen just once. Study-wide results and limits: A preference for anti-spike CD8 responses marked VDJdb matching, which missed private and CD4 specificities.

The CDR3 consists of 12 residues. The ends were cut back, 4 bases at V and 4 bases at J, with 7 bases in the middle. Per germline, CDR1 MNHEY and CDR2 SVGEGT. The V and J genes are TRBV6-2 or TRBV6-3 and TRBJ2-5, with D unclear. The receptor was derived from an adult who was a healthcare worker with PCR-confirmed SARS-CoV-2 infection or an uninfected control (not recorded which). Material for sequencing was whole blood. DNA of the CDR3: TGTGCCAGCAGTTTCCAAGGAGAGACCCAGTACTTC. Translating gives CASSFQGETQYF.